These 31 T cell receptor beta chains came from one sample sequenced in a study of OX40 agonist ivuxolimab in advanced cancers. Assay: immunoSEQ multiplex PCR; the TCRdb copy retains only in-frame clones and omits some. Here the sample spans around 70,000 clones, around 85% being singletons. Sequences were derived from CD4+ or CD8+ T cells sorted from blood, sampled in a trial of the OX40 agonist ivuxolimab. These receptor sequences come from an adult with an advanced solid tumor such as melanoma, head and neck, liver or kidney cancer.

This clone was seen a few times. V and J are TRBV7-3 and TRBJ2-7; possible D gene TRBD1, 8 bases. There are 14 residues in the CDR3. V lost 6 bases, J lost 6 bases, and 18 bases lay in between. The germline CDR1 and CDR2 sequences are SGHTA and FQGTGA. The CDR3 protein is CASRDDRGLSEQYF. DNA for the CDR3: TGTGCCAGCAGGGATGACAGGGGACTATCCGAGCAGTACTTC. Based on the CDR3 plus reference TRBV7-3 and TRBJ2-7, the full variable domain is GAGVSQTPSNKVTEKGKYVELRCDPISGHTALYWYRQSLGQGPEFLIYFQGTGAADDSGLPNDRFFAVRPEGSVSTLKIQRTERGDSAVYLCASRDDRGLSEQYFGPGTRLTVT.

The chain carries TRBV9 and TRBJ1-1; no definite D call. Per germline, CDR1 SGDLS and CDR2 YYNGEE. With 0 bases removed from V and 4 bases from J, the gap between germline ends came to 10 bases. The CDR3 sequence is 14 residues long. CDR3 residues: CASSVVGKGTEAFF. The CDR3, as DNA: TGTGCCAGCAGCGTAGTTGGGAAGGGCACTGAAGCTTTCTTT.

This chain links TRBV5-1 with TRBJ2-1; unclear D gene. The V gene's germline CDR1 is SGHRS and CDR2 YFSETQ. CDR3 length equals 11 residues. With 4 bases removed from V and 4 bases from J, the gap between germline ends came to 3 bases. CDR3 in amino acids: CASSLYNEQFF. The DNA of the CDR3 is TGCGCCAGCAGCCTGTACAATGAGCAGTTCTTC.

This chain's CDR3 is CASKKGEPTNTGELFF. CDR3 coding DNA: TGCGCCAGCAAAAAGGGGGAACCGACGAACACCGGGGAGCTGTTTTTT. V usage is TRBV5-1 and J usage is TRBJ2-2; a possible D gene is TRBD1 (6 bases). V was cut by 6 bases and J by 0 bases, with 15 bases left in between. CDR3 size: 16 residues. CDR1 is SGHRS and CDR2 is YFSETQ in the germline V gene.

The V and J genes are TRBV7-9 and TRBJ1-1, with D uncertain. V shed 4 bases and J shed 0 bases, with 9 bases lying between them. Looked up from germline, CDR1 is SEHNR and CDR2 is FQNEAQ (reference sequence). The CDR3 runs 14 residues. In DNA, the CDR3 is TGTGCCAGCAGCTGGGGAGCTATGAACACTGAAGCTTTCTTT. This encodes CASSWGAMNTEAFF. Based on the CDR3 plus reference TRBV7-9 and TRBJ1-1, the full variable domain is DTGVSQNPRHKITKRGQNVTFRCDPISEHNRLYWYRQTLGQGPEFLTYFQNEAQLEKSRLLSDRFSAERPKGSFSTLEIQRTEQGDSAMYLCASSWGAMNTEAFFGQGTRLTVV.

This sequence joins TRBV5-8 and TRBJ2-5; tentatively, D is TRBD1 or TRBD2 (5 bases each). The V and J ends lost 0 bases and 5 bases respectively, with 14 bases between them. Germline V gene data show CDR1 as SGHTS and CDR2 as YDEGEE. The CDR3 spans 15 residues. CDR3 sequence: CASSLDVRGQETQYF. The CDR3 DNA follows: TGTGCCAGCAGCTTGGATGTGAGGGGTCAGGAGACCCAGTACTTC. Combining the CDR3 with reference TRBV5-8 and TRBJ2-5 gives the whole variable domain EAGVTQSPTHLIKTRGQQATLRCSPISGHTSVYWYQQALGLGLQFLLWYDEGEERNRGNFPPRFSGRQFPNYSSELNVNALELEDSALYLCASSLDVRGQETQYFGPGTRLLVL.

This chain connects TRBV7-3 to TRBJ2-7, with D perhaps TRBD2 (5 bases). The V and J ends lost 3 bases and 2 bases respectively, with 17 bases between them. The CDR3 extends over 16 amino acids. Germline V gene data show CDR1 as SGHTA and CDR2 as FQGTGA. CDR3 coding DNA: TGTGCCAGCAGCTTTTTCTTCCGGGATTCGGCCTACGAGCAGTACTTC. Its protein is CASSFFFRDSAYEQYF.

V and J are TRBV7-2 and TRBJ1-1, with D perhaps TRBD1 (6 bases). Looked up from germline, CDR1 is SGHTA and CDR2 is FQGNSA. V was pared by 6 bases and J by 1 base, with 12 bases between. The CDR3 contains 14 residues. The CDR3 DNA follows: TGTGCCAGCAGTCTACGGGGGCAGAACACTGAAGCTTTCTTT. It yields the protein CASSLRGQNTEAFF.

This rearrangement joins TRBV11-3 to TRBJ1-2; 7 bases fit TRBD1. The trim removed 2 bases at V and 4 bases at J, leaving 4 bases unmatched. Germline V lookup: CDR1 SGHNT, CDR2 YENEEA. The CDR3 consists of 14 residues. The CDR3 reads CASSLPGGAYGYTF. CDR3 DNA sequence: TGTGCCAGCAGCTTACCAGGGGGGGCCTATGGCTACACCTTC.

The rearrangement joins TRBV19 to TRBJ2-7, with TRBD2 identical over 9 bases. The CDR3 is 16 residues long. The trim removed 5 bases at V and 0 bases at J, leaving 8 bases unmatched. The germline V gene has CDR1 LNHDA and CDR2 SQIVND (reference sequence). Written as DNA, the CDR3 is TGTGCCAGTAGTTCCCACCGACTAGCGGCCTCCTACGAGCAGTACTTC. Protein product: CASSSHRLAASYEQYF.

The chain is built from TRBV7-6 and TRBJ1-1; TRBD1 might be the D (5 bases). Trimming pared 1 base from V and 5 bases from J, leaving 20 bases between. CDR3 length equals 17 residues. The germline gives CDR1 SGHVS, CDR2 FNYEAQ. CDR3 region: CASSLGGGGGRRTEAFF. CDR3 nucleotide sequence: TGTGCCAGCAGCTTAGGGGGAGGTGGGGGAAGGCGGACTGAAGCTTTCTTT.

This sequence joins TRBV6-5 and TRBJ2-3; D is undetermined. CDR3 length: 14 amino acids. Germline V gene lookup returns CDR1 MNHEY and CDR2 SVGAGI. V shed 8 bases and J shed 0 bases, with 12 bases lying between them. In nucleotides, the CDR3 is TGTGCCAGCCGGTGGAGTCCTAGCACAGATACGCAGTATTTT. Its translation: CASRWSPSTDTQYF.

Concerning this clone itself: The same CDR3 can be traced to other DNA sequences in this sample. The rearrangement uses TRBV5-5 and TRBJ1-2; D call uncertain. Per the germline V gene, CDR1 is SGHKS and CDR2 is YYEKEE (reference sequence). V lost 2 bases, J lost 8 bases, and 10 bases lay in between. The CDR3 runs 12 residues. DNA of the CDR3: TGTGCCAGCAGCTTACGGGAAGGGGGCTACACCTTC. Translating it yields CASSLREGGYTF.

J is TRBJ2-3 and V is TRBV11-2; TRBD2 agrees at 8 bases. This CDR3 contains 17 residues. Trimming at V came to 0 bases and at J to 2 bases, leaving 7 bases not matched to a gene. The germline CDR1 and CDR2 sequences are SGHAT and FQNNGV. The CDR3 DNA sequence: TGTGCCAGCAGCTTAGACTCCCAGCGGGAGACCACAGATACGCAGTATTTT. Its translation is CASSLDSQRETTDTQYF. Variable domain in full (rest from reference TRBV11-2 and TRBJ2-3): EAGVAQSPRYKIIEKRQSVAFWCNPISGHATLYWYQQILGQGPKLLIQFQNNGVVDDSQLPKDRFSAERLKGVDSTLKIQPAKLEDSAVYLCASSLDSQRETTDTQYFGPGTRLTVL.

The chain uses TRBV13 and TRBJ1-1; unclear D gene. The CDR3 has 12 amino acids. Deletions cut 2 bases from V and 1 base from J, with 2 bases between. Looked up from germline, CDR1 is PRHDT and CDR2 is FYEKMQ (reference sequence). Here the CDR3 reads CASSLPNTEAFF. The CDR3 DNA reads TGTGCCAGCAGCTTACCGAACACTGAAGCTTTCTTT.

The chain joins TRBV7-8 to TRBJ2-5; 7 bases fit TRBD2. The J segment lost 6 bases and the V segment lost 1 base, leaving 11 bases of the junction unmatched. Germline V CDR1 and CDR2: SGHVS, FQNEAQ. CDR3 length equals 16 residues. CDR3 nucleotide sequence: TGTGCCAGCAGCTTAGGGCTCAGCGGGAAGGTAAAGACCCAGTACTTC. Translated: CASSLGLSGKVKTQYF.

In DNA form, the CDR3 reads TGCGCCAGCAGCCAACAAGGGGGGCTTGAGCAGTACTTC. Protein product: CASSQQGGLEQYF. The V gene is TRBV5-1, the J gene TRBJ2-7; D is tentatively TRBD1 or TRBD2 (6 bases each). The CDR3 is made up of 13 amino acids. V dropped 4 bases and J dropped 7 bases, with 15 bases sitting between them. CDR1 and CDR2 (germline): SGHRS, YFSETQ.

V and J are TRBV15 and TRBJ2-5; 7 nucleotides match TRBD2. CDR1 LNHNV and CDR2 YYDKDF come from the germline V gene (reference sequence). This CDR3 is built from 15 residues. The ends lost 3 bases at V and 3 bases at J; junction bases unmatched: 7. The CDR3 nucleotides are TGTGCCACCAGCAGCCCGCAGACTAGCAAAGAGACCCAGTACTTC. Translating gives CATSSPQTSKETQYF. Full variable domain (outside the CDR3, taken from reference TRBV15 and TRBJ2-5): DAMVIQNPRYQVTQFGKPVTLSCSQTLNHNVMYWYQQKSSQAPKLLFHYYDKDFNNEADTPDNFQSRRPNTSFCFLDIRSPGLGDTAMYLCATSSPQTSKETQYFGPGTRLLVL.

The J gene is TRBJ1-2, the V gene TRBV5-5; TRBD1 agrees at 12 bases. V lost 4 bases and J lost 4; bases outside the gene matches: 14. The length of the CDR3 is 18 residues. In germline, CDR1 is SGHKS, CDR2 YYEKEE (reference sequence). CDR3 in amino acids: CASSVSGTGGNPIYGYTF. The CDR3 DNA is TGTGCCAGCAGCGTCTCCGGGACAGGGGGCAACCCGATCTATGGCTACACCTTC.

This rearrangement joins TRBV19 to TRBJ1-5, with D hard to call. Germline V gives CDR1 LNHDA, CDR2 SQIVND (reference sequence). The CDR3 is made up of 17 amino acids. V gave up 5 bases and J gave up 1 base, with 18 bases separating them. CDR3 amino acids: CASSSRGGRRSNQPQHF. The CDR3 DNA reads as TGTGCCAGTAGTTCCAGAGGAGGGAGAAGGAGCAATCAGCCCCAGCATTTT.

The chain's CDR3 is CASSLIGQGNTIYF. The CDR3 DNA reads TGTGCCAGCAGCTTGATCGGGCAGGGAAACACCATATATTTT. This sequence joins TRBV5-4 and TRBJ1-3; the D is unclear. Germline values: CDR1 SGHNT, CDR2 YYREEE (reference sequence). The CDR3 extends over 14 amino acids. Trimming shortened V by 1 base and J by 4 bases, and 9 bases separated the two germline ends.

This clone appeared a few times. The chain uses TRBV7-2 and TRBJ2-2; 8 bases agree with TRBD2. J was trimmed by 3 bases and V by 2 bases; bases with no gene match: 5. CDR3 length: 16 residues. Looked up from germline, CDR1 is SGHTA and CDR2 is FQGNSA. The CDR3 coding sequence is TGTGCCAGCAGCTTACGCGGGGGGCAATACACCGGGGAGCTGTTTTTT. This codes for CASSLRGGQYTGELFF.

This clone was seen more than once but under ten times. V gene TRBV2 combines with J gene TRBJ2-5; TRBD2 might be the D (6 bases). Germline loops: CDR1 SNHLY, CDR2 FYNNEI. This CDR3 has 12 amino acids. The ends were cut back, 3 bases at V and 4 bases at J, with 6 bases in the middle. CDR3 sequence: CASSEGGETQYF. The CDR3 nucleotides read TGTGCCAGCAGTGAGGGAGGAGAGACCCAGTACTTC.

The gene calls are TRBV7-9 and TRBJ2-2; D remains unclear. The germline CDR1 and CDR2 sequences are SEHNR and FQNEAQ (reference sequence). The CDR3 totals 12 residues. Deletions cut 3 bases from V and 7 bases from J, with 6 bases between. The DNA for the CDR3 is TGTGCCAGCAGCTTCCTACGCGGGGAGCTGTTTTTT. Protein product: CASSFLRGELFF.

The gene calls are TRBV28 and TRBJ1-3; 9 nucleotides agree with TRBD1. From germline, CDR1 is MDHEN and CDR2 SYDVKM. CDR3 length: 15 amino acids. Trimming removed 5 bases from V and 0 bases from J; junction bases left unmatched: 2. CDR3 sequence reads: CASSPGQGSGNTIYF. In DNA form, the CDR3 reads TGTGCCAGCAGTCCGGGACAGGGCTCTGGAAACACCATATATTTT.

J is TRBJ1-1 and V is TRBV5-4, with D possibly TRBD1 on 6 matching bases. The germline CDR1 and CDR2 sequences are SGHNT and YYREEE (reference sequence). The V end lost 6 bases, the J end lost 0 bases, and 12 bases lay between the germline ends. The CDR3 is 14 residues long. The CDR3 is CASKGGTLNTEAFF. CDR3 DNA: TGTGCCAGCAAGGGGGGAACTTTGAACACTGAAGCTTTCTTT.

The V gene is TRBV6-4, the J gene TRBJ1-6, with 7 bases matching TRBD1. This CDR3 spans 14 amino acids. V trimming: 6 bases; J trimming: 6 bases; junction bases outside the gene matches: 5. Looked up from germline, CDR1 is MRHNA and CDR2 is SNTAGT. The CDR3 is CASRDGTVNSPLHF. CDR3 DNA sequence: TGTGCCAGCAGGGACGGGACAGTTAATTCACCCCTCCACTTT.

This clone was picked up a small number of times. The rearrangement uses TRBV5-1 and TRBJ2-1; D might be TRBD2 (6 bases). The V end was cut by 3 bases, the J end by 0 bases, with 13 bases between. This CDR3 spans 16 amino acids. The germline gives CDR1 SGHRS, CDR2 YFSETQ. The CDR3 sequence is CASSSGLPSSYNEQFF. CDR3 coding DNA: TGCGCCAGCAGCTCGGGACTTCCTAGCTCCTACAATGAGCAGTTCTTC.

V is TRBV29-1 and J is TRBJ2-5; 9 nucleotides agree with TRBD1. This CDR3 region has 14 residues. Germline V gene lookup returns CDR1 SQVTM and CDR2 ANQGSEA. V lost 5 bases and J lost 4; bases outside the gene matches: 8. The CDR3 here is CSVCPGQGGETQYF. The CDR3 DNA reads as TGCAGCGTTTGTCCGGGACAGGGAGGAGAGACCCAGTACTTC.

CDR3 DNA sequence: TGTGCTGGCAGCCAATGTCGGCAGGGGATAGATACGCAGTATTTT. This encodes CAGSQCRQGIDTQYF. The rearrangement links TRBV7-7 to TRBJ2-3; tentative D call: TRBD1 (6 bases). CDR1 and CDR2 (germline): SSHAT, FNYEAQ (reference sequence). The CDR3 is 15 residues long.

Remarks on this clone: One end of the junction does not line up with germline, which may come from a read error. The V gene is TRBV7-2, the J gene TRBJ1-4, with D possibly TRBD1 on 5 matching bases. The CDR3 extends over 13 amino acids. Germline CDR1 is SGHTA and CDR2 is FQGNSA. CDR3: CASSLVVGGQGTF. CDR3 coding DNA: TGTGCCAGCAGCTTAGTTGTGGGTGGGCAGGGAACTTTT. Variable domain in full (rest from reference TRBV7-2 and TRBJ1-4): GAGVSQSPSNKVTEKGKDVELRCDPISGHTALYWYRQSLGQGLEFLIYFQGNSAPDKSGLPSDRFSAERTGGSVSTLTIQRTQQEDSAVYLCASSLVVGGQGTFGSGTQLSVL.